The following is a T cell receptor (beta chain) sequence with its context. What it binds is not known. These data are taken from a study of OX40 agonist ivuxolimab in advanced cancers. Study-level background: Three patients got partial responses; one had hepatocellular carcinoma and two had cutaneous melanoma.

Sequencing was performed with immunoSEQ multiplex PCR; in TCRdb, only in-frame clones are kept and a portion is missing. The table includes 45,000 to 65,000 clones, 70% to 90% detected once. Findings of the study overall: Expanded peripheral T cells had an undetermined antigen specificity.

This CDR3 spans 14 amino acids. V was shortened by 6 bases and J by 1 base, with 12 bases between the two germline ends. Looked up from germline, CDR1 is MNHEY and CDR2 is SVGAGI. The source of this sequence is an adult with an advanced solid tumor such as melanoma, head and neck, liver or kidney cancer. This sequence joins TRBV6-5 and TRBJ1-1; a possible D gene is TRBD1 (6 bases). The sequences come from CD4+ or CD8+ T cells sorted from blood, collected in a trial of the OX40 agonist ivuxolimab. CDR3 sequence (DNA): TGTGCCAGCAGCCCAGGGGCCCCGAACACTGAAGCTTTCTTT. It specifies CASSPGAPNTEAFF.